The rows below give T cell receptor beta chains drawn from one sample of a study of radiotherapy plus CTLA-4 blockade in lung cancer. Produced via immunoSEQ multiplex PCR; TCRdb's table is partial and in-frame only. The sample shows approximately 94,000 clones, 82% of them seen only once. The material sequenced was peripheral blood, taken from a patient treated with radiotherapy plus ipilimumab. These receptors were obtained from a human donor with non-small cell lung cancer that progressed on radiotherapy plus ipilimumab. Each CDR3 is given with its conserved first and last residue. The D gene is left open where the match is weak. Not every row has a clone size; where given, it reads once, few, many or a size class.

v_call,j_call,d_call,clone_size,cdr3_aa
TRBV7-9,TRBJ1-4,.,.,CASSTGQREKLFF
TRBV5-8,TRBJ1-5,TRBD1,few,CASSLGQGFNQPQHF
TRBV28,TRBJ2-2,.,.,CASSKLLGAGELFF
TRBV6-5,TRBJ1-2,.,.,CASSYSNGAHYGYTF
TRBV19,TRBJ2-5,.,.,CASSLSGRTETQYF
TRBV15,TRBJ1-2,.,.,CATSRVRQDYGYTF
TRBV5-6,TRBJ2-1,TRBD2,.,CASSFAGLVNEQFF
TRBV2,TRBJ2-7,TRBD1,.,CASWTGGTYEQYF
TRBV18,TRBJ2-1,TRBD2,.,CASSPVLAGVGEQFF
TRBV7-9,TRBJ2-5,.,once,CASSPTRGVRAAQYF
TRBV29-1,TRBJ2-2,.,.,CSVAPQTGELFF
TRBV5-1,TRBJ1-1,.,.,CASSPTAVNTEAFF
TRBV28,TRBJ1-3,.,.,CASSPLITQFSGNTIYF
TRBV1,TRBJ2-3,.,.,CTSSFDGGSPSHTDTQYF
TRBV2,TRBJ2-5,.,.,CASSFGYSRDPSQETQYF
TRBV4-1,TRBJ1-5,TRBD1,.,CASSDGTGVQPQHF
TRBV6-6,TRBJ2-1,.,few,CASSTTYNEQFF
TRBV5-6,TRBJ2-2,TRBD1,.,CASSNGQGAGELFF
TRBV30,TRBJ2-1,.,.,CAWRRNEQFF
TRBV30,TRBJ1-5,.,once,CAWSGGSNQPQHF
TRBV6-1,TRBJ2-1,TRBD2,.,CAIQTSGIYEQFF
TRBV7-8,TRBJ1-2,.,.,CASRGVRGGYTF
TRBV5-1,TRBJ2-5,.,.,CASSLGLEHQETQYF
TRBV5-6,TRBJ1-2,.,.,CASSPLGSGGNYGYTF
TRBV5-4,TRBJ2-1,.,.,CASSLGGYSYNEQFF
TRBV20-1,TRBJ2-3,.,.,CSASTRATQYF
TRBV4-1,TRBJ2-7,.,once,CASSQDYRGGHEQYF
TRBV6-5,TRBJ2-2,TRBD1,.,CASSVDRATGELFF
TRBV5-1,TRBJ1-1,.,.,CASSFGQGNTEAFF
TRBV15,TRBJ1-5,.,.,CATSRDPQREPQHF
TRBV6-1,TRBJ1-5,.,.,CASSEGHRNQPQHF
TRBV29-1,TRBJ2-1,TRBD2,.,CSVGTLAGAYNEQFF
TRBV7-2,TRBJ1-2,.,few,CASSLGPIPNYGYTF
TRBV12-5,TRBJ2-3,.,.,CASGLGRGAGTDTQYF